This T cell receptor beta chain was captured by sequencing in a study of cytomegalovirus exposure and HLA in healthy donors. Remarks on this clone: Other DNA sequences in this sample translate to the same CDR3.

Germline V gene lookup returns CDR1 SGHNT and CDR2 YYREEE (reference sequence). The V and J ends lost 0 bases and 4 bases respectively, with 7 bases between them. The CDR3 is made up of 14 amino acids. This PCR relied on a set of 60 Vbeta primers and 13 Jbeta primers. Using immunoSEQ multiplex PCR, the repertoire was profiled, and TCRdb retains in-frame clones only, with some absent. The sample shows more than 140,000 clones, roughly 87% of them seen only once. The TCR originated in a man aged 25-45 years in good health and CMV-seropositive. This chain connects TRBV5-4 to TRBJ2-2; D is uncertain. The sequencing input was PBMCs. CDR3 DNA: TGTGCCAGCAGCTTGGTGGCGGCCACCGGGGAGCTGTTTTTT. This encodes CASSLVAATGELFF.